The 12 T cell receptor beta chains below all came from one sample that was sequenced in a study of T cell repertoires in cytomegalovirus infection. One entry per CDR3 protein results from TCRdb running MiXCR on the reads. The sample has about 200,000 distinct CDR3 sequences; roughly 9% are singletons. The sequenced sample consisted of PBMCs. The receptor set was obtained from a human donor in good health (CMV status not recorded). Some clones in this sample may be carry-over from other donors' samples.

This clonotype was seen at least ten times. This chain uses TRBV7-8 with TRBJ2-5; 10 bases map to TRBD2. CDR1 is SGHVS and CDR2 is FQNEAQ in the germline V gene. CDR3 length: 14 amino acids. The ends lost 5 bases at V and 5 bases at J; junction bases unmatched: 5. Here the CDR3 DNA reads TGTGCCAGCAGCCAGCGGGAGGGCAAGGAGACCCAGTACTTC. Translating it yields CASSQREGKETQYF.

This clonotype was found many times. The rearrangement joins TRBV7-8 to TRBJ2-3, with 7 nucleotides matching TRBD2. This CDR3 contains 16 residues. J lost 5 bases, V lost 5 bases, and 13 bases had no gene match. The germline CDR1 and CDR2 sequences are SGHVS and FQNEAQ. The CDR3, as DNA: TGTGCCAGCAGCCCCCATGAGGGGAGGGCCAAAGATACGCAGTATTTT. Protein product: CASSPHEGRAKDTQYF.

The rearrangement links TRBV4-1 to TRBJ1-6; D not certain. Germline V gives CDR1 MGHRA, CDR2 YSYEKL. The ends were cut back, 1 base at V and 7 bases at J, with 11 bases in the middle. This CDR3 comprises 15 residues. DNA of the CDR3: TGCGCCAGCAGCCAAGTTCCCACGCCCAATTCACCCCTCCACTTT. Amino acids: CASSQVPTPNSPLHF.

This clonotype was counted ten times or more. The chain combines TRBV7-2 with TRBJ2-2; D may be TRBD1 (5 bases). V gave up 7 bases and J gave up 1 base, with 10 bases separating them. The CDR3 covers 14 residues. CDR1 SGHTA and CDR2 FQGNSA come from the germline V gene. The CDR3 loop is CASKPQGNTGELFF. In DNA, the CDR3 is TGTGCCAGCAAACCCCAGGGGAACACCGGGGAGCTGTTTTTT.

This clonotype was counted between two and nine times. V gene TRBV12-3 or TRBV12-4 combines with J gene TRBJ1-2; the D is unclear. There are 15 residues in the CDR3. V was pared by 0 bases and J by 5 bases, with 13 bases between. CDR3 coding DNA: TGTGCCAGCAGTTTAGCGGGGATTGGAAATTATGGCTACACCTTC. Translation: CASSLAGIGNYGYTF.

This clonotype was detected a few times. The chain combines TRBV7-9 with TRBJ2-2, with 12 bases identical to TRBD1. Trimming took 2 bases from V and 5 from J; bases not matched to a gene: 6. The CDR3 is 17 residues long. Germline V CDR1 and CDR2: SEHNR, FQNEAQ (reference sequence). The CDR3 coding sequence is TGTGCCAGCAGCTTAAAGGGACAGGGGGCTTCGACCGGGGAGCTGTTTTTT. As protein: CASSLKGQGASTGELFF.

This clonotype was seen more than once but under ten times. J is TRBJ2-3 and V is TRBV4-3, with 7 positions matching TRBD1. Germline V gene sequence: CDR1 LGHNA, CDR2 YSLEER. Germline trimming cut 5 bases from V and 3 bases from J; bases unmatched to any gene: 8. The CDR3 has 15 residues. The chain's CDR3 is CASSASDRVTDTQYF. The CDR3 nucleotides read TGCGCCAGCAGCGCAAGTGACAGGGTAACAGATACGCAGTATTTT.

This clonotype came up many times. The chain uses TRBV28 and TRBJ2-7; D remains unclear. The V and J ends lost 3 bases and 6 bases respectively, with 18 bases between them. Per the germline V gene, CDR1 is MDHEN and CDR2 is SYDVKM. CDR3 size: 15 residues. CDR3 protein: CASSFSQTPRGEQYF. CDR3 sequence (DNA): TGTGCCAGCAGTTTTAGCCAGACCCCGCGCGGCGAGCAGTACTTC.

This clonotype was found many times. The chain carries TRBV6-2 or TRBV6-3 and TRBJ2-5, with TRBD2 matching 12 bases. After removal of 0 bases from V and 5 bases from J, the junction contained 7 bases not matched to a gene. Germline CDR1 reads MNHEY; CDR2 reads SVGEGT. The CDR3 totals 17 residues. This CDR3 reads CASSYSPSGRAEETQYF. CDR3 DNA: TGTGCCAGCAGTTACTCGCCTAGCGGGAGGGCCGAGGAGACCCAGTACTTC.

The J gene is TRBJ2-3, the V gene TRBV24-1; TRBD2 is a possible D gene (6 bases). The CDR3 has 16 amino acids. Between the trimmed V and J ends, which lost 0 bases and 0 bases, there was a span of 9 bases. Germline lookup yields CDR1 KGHDR and CDR2 SFDVKD. This CDR3 is CATSDLGAGSTDTQYF. DNA of the CDR3: TGTGCCACCAGTGATTTGGGGGCGGGAAGCACAGATACGCAGTATTTT.

The chain is built from TRBV5-5 and TRBJ1-6; D is possibly TRBD1 (6 bases). With 0 bases removed from V and 8 bases from J, the gap between germline ends came to 15 bases. Germline lookup yields CDR1 SGHKS and CDR2 YYEKEE (reference sequence). CDR3 length: 16 amino acids. The CDR3 DNA sequence: TGTGCCAGCAGCTTGGTGGGGGGCGTCACTTATTCACCCCTCCACTTT. It specifies CASSLVGGVTYSPLHF.

At least ten counts were recorded for this clonotype. The V call is TRBV20-1, the J call TRBJ1-1; D is possibly TRBD1 (6 bases). V was clipped by 0 bases and J by 0 bases, with 8 bases between them. The germline CDR1 and CDR2 sequences are DFQATT and SNEGSKA (reference sequence). CDR3 size: 14 residues. The CDR3 sequence is CSAREGAVNTEAFF. As DNA, the CDR3 is TGCAGTGCTAGAGAGGGGGCGGTGAACACTGAAGCTTTCTTT.